This T cell receptor (beta chain) is from a study of coeliac disease. The wider study: Coeliac patients had active, refractory type I, or gluten-free-diet-controlled disease. Without high-resolution HLA typing, biased TRBV7-2 usage was examined as a proof of principle. Broader study findings: Most TRB amino acid sequences occurred in only one sample. Active celiac intraepithelial and lamina propria samples had lower TRB and TRG clonality than control samples.

Worth noting for this clone: Its antigen is not identified.

Trimming pared 3 bases from V and 1 base from J, leaving 11 bases between. The CDR3 length is 14 residues. In germline, CDR1 is GTSNPN, CDR2 SVGIG (reference sequence). Clones were sequenced by immunoSEQ multiplex PCR, and TCRdb holds only the in-frame ones, with some missing. The table shows roughly 1,500 clones, with roughly 67% occurring only once. This receptor was taken from a woman aged 45-65 years with celiac disease on a gluten-free diet. The sample comprised intraepithelial lymphocytes from the gut. The rearrangement links TRBV30 to TRBJ2-3; TRBD2 might be the D (5 bases). CDR3 nucleotides: TGTGCCTGGAGGGAAGAGGGAGGCACAGATACGCAGTATTTT. Translation: CAWREEGGTDTQYF. The whole variable domain, filled in from reference TRBV30 and TRBJ2-3, reads SQTIHQWPATLVQPVGSPLSLECTVEGTSNPNLYWYRQAAGRGLQLLFYSVGIGQISSEVPQNLSASRPQDRQFILSSKKLLLSDSGFYLCAWREEGGTDTQYFGPGTRLTVL.